This T cell receptor beta chain was identified during a study of spatial heterogeneity in lung cancer (dated by TCRdb to between 2018 and 2021). About the study as a whole: More beta-chain than alpha-chain transcripts were consistently detected, likely reflecting higher beta-chain transcript abundance. At surgery, both alpha and beta chains were TCR-sequenced in under 250 tumor regions, fewer than 85 matched nontumor lung samples and a few dozen PBMC samples. Nonsynonymous mutation counts, determined by whole-exome sequencing of tumor tissue, were related to features of the TCR repertoire. The study quantitatively compared TCR alpha and beta repertoires across multiple tumor regions, matched nontumor lung and blood in non-small cell lung cancer. In tumor regions, TCR transcript counts showed a strong correlation with a T cell transcriptional module score derived from matched bulk RNA-seq. In the raw uncorrected reads, each unique combination of TCR and UMI appeared on average more than ten times. What the research found in general, with its limitations: Additional single-cell paired TCR alpha and beta sequencing was considered necessary to confirm, at a functional level, the hypothesis that regional TCRs recognize regional mutations. The tumor nonsynonymous mutation count correlated with the number of expanded intratumoral alpha and beta TCRs. Estimated TCR-seq coverage of tumor T cells was only around 7% for alpha chains and 12% to 15% for beta chains. Counts of ubiquitous and regional expanded TCRs were found to correlate with counts of ubiquitous and regional nonsynonymous mutations, respectively.

Receptor libraries were prepared by 5' RACE. The sequencer was a NextSeq 500. To allow correction of PCR and sequencing errors, the TCR library protocol tagged every TCR cDNA molecule with a unique molecular identifier. Per the authors' processing: Decombinator tools were used for TCR identification, UMI-based error correction and CDR3 extraction. TCRs above a frequency of 2 per 1,000, corresponding to the top 1% of the tumor frequency distribution, were defined as expanded. Expanded tumor TCRs were classed as regional if statistically deemed absent (corrected P<0.05) from at least one tumor region, otherwise ubiquitous. Renyi diversity was calculated using the R vegan package after each repertoire was subsampled 100 times to 5,000 TCRs. To build CDR3 similarity networks, amino acid triplet string-kernel similarity was used, and CDR3s were connected when their pairwise similarity was above 0.82. TCRdb's own reprocessing of the public reads used fastp at Q25 and MiXCR and kept productive beta chains. Here each entry gathers all rows of one CDR3 protein and keeps the most common genes and DNA. Here the V and J calls rest on TCRdb's processing, not on the authors' analysis. Recorded for this sample are about 3,800 distinct CDR3 sequences; over 4% of them occurred a single time. About 51% of the sample is in the top ten clones.

Read against the paper, the sample's time point label means: sample taken at primary tumor resection. Donors were 65 to 85 patients with early-stage, untreated non-small cell lung cancer from the lung TRACERx cohort. For TCR sequencing, whole RNA was extracted from tumor and nontumor lung tissue, or from cryopreserved PBMC samples, and no cell sorting was done. A patient was chosen for TCR sequencing only when enough RNA was available from at least two tumor regions. Before selection, tumor and adjacent nontumor lung specimens were reviewed by a lung pathologist. The CDR3, cysteine through phenylalanine, is 16 amino acids long. This entry keeps only the CDR3 DNA: 48 bases, framed from base 1. The germline V gene (reference sequence) sets CDR1 to LNHDA and CDR2 to SQIVND. Unmatched junction bases come to 17, with V trimmed by 7 bases and J by 11 bases. This clonotype was seen ten or more times. The antigen it recognizes is unknown. One base away there is no much larger clone; base qualities are not given.

The material was lung tumor tissue, obtained at surgery. This receptor was identified in a male donor with early-stage non-small cell lung cancer. The sequence links TRBV19 to TRBJ1-6; 7 bases in the junction line up with TRBD1. The encoded CDR3 is CASTLRRQGGATPLHF. In nucleotide form, the sequence is TGTGCCAGTACCCTCCGTAGACAGGGAGGCGCGACACCCCTCCACTTT.